The clone carrying this T cell receptor (beta chain) is classed as medium-sized (0.01 to 0.1%). TCRdb keeps only in-frame clones here, not all; method: immunoSEQ multiplex PCR. Of about 2,400 clones listed, nearly 15% are singletons. Germline V gene data show CDR1 as MNHGY and CDR2 as SAAAGT. The CDR3 covers 14 residues. The V and J ends lost 0 bases and 2 bases respectively, with 5 bases between them. The data were taken from a study of sequential checkpoint blockade in melanoma. At the level of the study: TCRbeta immunosequencing was performed on DNA from roughly 90 pretreatment melanoma tumor samples.

Specified treatment: randomized to nivolumab then ipilimumab (arm A) or the reverse (arm B). The TCR originated in a human donor with melanoma. The chain combines TRBV6-8 with TRBJ2-1; D is undetermined. This specimen consisted of tumor tissue (inferred from file names), obtained from a patient given nivolumab and ipilimumab in sequence. The CDR3 sequence: CASSYSTPYNEQFF. Written as DNA, the CDR3 is TGTGCCAGCAGTTACTCGACTCCCTACAATGAGCAGTTCTTC.